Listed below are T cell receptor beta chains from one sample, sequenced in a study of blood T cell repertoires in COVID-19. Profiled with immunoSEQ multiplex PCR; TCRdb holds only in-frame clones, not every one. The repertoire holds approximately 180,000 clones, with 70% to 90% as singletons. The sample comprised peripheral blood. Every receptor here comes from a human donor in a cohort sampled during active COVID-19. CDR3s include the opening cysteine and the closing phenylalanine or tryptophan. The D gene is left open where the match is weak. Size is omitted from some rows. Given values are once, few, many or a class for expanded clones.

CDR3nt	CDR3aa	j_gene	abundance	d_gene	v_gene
TGTGCCAGCAGCCCTCCTAGCGGGAGGTCCTACAATGAGCAGTTCTTC	CASSPPSGRSYNEQFF	TRBJ2-1	.	TRBD2	TRBV3-1/TRBV3-2
TGTGCCAGTAGTATTCAGACTAGCGGGGCAGTCTTCTTC	CASSIQTSGAVFF	TRBJ2-1	.	TRBD2	TRBV19
TGCAGCGTTGCTAGTTCCTACGAGCAGTACTTC	CSVASSYEQYF	TRBJ2-7	.	.	TRBV29-1
TGTGCCAGCAAGGGGACGAACCGGGGGAAACGGGCTTTCTTT	CASKGTNRGKRAFF	TRBJ1-1	once	.	TRBV28
TGTGCCACCAGCAGAGATCTGGCTGGCACTGAAGCTTTCTTT	CATSRDLAGTEAFF	TRBJ1-1	.	.	TRBV15
TGTGCCAGCAGCTTCTCCTCCCCCGGGGGGGCGACAGATACGCAGTATTTT	CASSFSSPGGATDTQYF	TRBJ2-3	.	TRBD2	TRBV7-8
TGTGCCAGCAGCTTAGATTCGGGGCGACAGGCCCTCCACTTT	CASSLDSGRQALHF	TRBJ1-6	few	.	TRBV7-2
TGTGCCATCAGTGCGGGACAGGGTAATCAGCCCCAGCATTTT	CAISAGQGNQPQHF	TRBJ1-5	once	TRBD1	TRBV10-3
TGTGCCTGGAAACCGGGACTGAACTATGGCTACACCTTC	CAWKPGLNYGYTF	TRBJ1-2	.	.	TRBV30
TGTGCCAGCAGGAAACAGGGGAATGAGCAGTTCTTC	CASRKQGNEQFF	TRBJ2-1	.	TRBD1	TRBV2
TGTGCCAGCAGCTTAGGCCCCCTAGGTTTGGGGGCCGCAGATACGCAGTATTTT	CASSLGPLGLGAADTQYF	TRBJ2-3	.	.	TRBV11-3
TGTGCCAGCAGCTTCCGCGGGGGGCAATTTACCGGGGAGCTGTTTTTT	CASSFRGGQFTGELFF	TRBJ2-2	.	TRBD2	TRBV7-2
TGTGCCAGCAGCTACAGGGGTACCTATGGCTACACCTTC	CASSYRGTYGYTF	TRBJ1-2	.	TRBD1	TRBV27
TGTGCCAGCAGCCGGACAGGGAACCTAGCCAAAAACATTCAGTACTTC	CASSRTGNLAKNIQYF	TRBJ2-4	.	TRBD1	TRBV3-1/TRBV3-2
TGTGCCAGCAGTTTCGGGACAGGTGACTACGAGCAGTACTTC	CASSFGTGDYEQYF	TRBJ2-7	.	TRBD1	TRBV27
TGTGCCAGCAGCGTCGGGGGGCTTGGAGGAAACACCATATATTTT	CASSVGGLGGNTIYF	TRBJ1-3	.	.	TRBV6-5
TGTGCCAGCAGTTTAACCCAGGACTATGGCTACACCTTC	CASSLTQDYGYTF	TRBJ1-2	.	.	TRBV28
TGTGCCAGCAGTTTATCCTCGAGGAACACTGAAGCTTTCTTT	CASSLSSRNTEAFF	TRBJ1-1	.	.	TRBV27
TGTGCCAGCAGCTTACACTTCACAGATACGCAGTATTTT	CASSLHFTDTQYF	TRBJ2-3	.	.	TRBV7-2
TGTGCCAGCAGTCCTGCGGTCATGATGAACACTGAAGCTTTCTTT	CASSPAVMMNTEAFF	TRBJ1-1	.	.	TRBV6-5
TGTGCCAGCAGCCTAGACAGGGTATATGGCTACACCTTC	CASSLDRVYGYTF	TRBJ1-2	few	TRBD1	TRBV6-5
TGTGCCAGCAGTTACGGAGCGGGGGTAATCAATGAGCAGTTCTTC	CASSYGAGVINEQFF	TRBJ2-1	.	TRBD2	TRBV6-5
TGTGCCAGCAGTTACTTCGGACAGGGAGACAATGAGCAGTTCTTC	CASSYFGQGDNEQFF	TRBJ2-1	.	TRBD1	TRBV28
TGCGCCAGCAGTCACTCCACGGCCCAGCATTTT	CASSHSTAQHF	TRBJ1-5	.	.	TRBV23-1
TGTGCCAGCAGCCCTGAGGTAGAGACCCAGTACTTC	CASSPEVETQYF	TRBJ2-5	.	.	TRBV3-1/TRBV3-2
TGCGCCAGCAGCCAAGTCGGGGATATGAAAAACACCATATATTTT	CASSQVGDMKNTIYF	TRBJ1-3	.	.	TRBV4-3
TGTGCCAGCAGTGAACATCTGGCCAACACTGAAGCTTTCTTT	CASSEHLANTEAFF	TRBJ1-1	.	.	TRBV6-1
TGTGCCAGCAGCTTAGAGGGGGGGCAGGTTGGCTACACCTTC	CASSLEGGQVGYTF	TRBJ1-2	.	.	TRBV7-8
TGTGCCAGCAGTACCCACAGGGATGGGCAGTTCTTC	CASSTHRDGQFF	TRBJ2-1	.	.	TRBV27
TGCAGCGTCGAACAGGGGCGGTACGAGCAGTACTTC	CSVEQGRYEQYF	TRBJ2-7	many	TRBD1	TRBV29-1
TGCGCCAGCAGTGATAGGGGAATGGGGAACTATGGCTACACCTTC	CASSDRGMGNYGYTF	TRBJ1-2	.	.	TRBV10-2
TGTGCCAGCAGCCCAGGGGGGAACACCGGGGAGCTGTTTTTT	CASSPGGNTGELFF	TRBJ2-2	.	TRBD1	TRBV6-4
TGCGCCAGCAGCTTGGCAGGGGCGGGTGAAAAACTGTTTTTT	CASSLAGAGEKLFF	TRBJ1-4	.	.	TRBV5-1
TGTGCCAGCTCACTAACCCCGGGACAAGAGGGGCAGCCCCAGCATTTT	CASSLTPGQEGQPQHF	TRBJ1-5	.	.	TRBV18
TGTGCCAGCAGCCACTCAGGGCCAGGGGGGAGGCAAGAGACCCAGTACTTC	CASSHSGPGGRQETQYF	TRBJ2-5	.	.	TRBV3-1/TRBV3-2
TGCGCCAGCAGCACCGGGGACAGTAACTATGGCTACACCTTC	CASSTGDSNYGYTF	TRBJ1-2	.	TRBD1	TRBV5-1
TGCGCCAGCAGTACAGGGGGATACACTGAAGCTTTCTTT	CASSTGGYTEAFF	TRBJ1-1	.	TRBD1	TRBV5-1